This TCR beta chain emerged from a study of blood T cell repertoires in COVID-19. Study summary: Sample material is recorded as cDNA or gDNA derived from T cells, B-cell-depleted T cells, or PBMCs.

The CDR3 sequence is 13 residues long. Germline values: CDR1 SGHDT, CDR2 YYEEEE. V dropped 3 bases and J dropped 7 bases, with 13 bases sitting between them. Measured with immunoSEQ multiplex PCR; TCRdb has only the in-frame clones, and not every one. The sample consists of 100,000 to 150,000 clones, roughly 83% of them appearing once. The material sequenced was peripheral blood. This clonotype was sampled from a man aged 35 to 55 with active or convalescent COVID-19. This sequence joins TRBV5-6 and TRBJ1-1; D gene ambiguous. This CDR3 reads CASSSWERDEAFF. The CDR3 DNA reads as TGTGCCAGCAGCTCTTGGGAGCGCGATGAAGCTTTCTTT. The entire variable domain, with the rest obtained from reference TRBV5-6 and TRBJ1-1, is as follows: DAGVTQSPTHLIKTRGQQVTLRCSPKSGHDTVSWYQQALGQGPQFIFQYYEEEERQRGNFPDRFSGHQFPNYSSELNVNALLLGDSALYLCASSSWERDEAFFGQGTRLTVV.